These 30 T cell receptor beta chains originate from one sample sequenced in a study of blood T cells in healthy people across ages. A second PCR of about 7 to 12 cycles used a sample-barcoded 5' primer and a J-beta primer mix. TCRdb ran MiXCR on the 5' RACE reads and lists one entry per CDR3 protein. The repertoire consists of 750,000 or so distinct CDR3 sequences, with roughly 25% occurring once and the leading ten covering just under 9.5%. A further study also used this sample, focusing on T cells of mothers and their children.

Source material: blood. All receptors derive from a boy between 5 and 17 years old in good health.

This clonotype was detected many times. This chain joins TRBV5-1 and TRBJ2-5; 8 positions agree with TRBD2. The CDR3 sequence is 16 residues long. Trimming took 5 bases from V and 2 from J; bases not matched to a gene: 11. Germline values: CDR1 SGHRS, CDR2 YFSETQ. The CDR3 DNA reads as TGCGCCAGCAGACCTGAGCGGGAGAACCTACAAGAGACCCAGTACTTC. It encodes CASRPERENLQETQYF.

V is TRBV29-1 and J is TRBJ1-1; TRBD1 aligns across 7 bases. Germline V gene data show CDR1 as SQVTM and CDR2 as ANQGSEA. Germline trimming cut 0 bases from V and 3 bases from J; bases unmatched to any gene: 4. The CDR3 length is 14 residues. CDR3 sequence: CSVEERQGHTEAFF. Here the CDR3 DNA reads TGCAGCGTTGAAGAGAGACAGGGACACACTGAAGCTTTCTTT.

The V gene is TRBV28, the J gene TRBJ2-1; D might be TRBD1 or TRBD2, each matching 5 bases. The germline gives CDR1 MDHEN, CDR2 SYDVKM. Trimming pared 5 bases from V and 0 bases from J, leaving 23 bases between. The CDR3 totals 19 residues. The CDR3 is CASSGIVTGTASSYNEQFF. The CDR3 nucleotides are TGTGCCAGCAGTGGAATTGTGACCGGGACCGCTAGCTCCTACAATGAGCAGTTCTTC.

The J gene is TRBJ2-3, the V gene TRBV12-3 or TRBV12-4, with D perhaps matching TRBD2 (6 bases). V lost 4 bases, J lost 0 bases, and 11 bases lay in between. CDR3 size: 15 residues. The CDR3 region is CASSWGEASTDTQYF. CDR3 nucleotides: TGTGCCAGCAGTTGGGGGGAGGCTAGCACAGATACGCAGTATTTT.

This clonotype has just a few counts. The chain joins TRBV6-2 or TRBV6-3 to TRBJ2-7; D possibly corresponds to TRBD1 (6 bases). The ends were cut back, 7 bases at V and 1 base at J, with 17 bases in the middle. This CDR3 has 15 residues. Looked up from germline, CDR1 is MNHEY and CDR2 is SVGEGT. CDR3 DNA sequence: TGTGCCAGCACCGAGACAGGAGGTAAATCCTACGAGCAGTACTTC. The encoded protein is CASTETGGKSYEQYF.

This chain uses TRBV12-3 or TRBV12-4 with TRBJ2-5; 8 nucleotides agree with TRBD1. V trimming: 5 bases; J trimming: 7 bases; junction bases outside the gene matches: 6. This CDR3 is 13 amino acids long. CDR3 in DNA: TGTGCCAGCAGTCGACAGGGGCTGGGGACCCAGTACTTC. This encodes CASSRQGLGTQYF.

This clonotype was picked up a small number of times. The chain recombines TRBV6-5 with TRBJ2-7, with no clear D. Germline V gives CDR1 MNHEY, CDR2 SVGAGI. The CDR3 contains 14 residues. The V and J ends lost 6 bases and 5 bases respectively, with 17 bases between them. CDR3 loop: CASSLDRAEDEQYF. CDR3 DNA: TGTGCCAGCAGCTTAGATAGGGCCGAGGACGAGCAGTACTTC.

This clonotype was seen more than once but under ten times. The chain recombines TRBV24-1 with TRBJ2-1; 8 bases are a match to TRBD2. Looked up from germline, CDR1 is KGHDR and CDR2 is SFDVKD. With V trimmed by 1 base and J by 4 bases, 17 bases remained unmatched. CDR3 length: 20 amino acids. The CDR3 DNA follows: TGTGCCACCAGTGATTTTTCGTCAGTTAAAACGGGACTAGGGTACAATGAGCAGTTCTTC. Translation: CATSDFSSVKTGLGYNEQFF.

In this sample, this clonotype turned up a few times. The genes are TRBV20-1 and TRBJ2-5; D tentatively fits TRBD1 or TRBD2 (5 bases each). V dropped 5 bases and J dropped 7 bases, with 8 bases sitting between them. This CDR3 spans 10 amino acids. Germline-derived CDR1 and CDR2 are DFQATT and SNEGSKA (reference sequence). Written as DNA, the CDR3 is TGCAGTGCTGGGGCGGGGACCCAGTACTTC. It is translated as CSAGAGTQYF.

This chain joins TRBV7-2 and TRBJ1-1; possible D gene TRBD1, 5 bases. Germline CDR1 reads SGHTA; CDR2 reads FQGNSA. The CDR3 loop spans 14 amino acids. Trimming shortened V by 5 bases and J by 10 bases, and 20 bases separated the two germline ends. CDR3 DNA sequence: TGTGCCAGCAGCCCTCGGGACTCCCCTGGTGGAGCTTTCTTT. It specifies CASSPRDSPGGAFF.

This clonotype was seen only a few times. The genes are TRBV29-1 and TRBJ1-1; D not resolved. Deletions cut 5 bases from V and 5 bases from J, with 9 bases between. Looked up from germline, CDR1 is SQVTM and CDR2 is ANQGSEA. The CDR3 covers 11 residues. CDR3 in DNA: TGCAGCGTTTCAAGGGAAACTGAAGCTTTCTTT. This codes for CSVSRETEAFF.

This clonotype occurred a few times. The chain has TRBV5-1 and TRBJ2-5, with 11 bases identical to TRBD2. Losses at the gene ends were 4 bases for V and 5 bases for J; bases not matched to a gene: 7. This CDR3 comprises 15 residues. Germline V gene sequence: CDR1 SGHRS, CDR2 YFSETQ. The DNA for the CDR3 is TGCGCCAGCAGCCGAGCAACTAGCGGGGGCGAGACCCAGTACTTC. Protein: CASSRATSGGETQYF.

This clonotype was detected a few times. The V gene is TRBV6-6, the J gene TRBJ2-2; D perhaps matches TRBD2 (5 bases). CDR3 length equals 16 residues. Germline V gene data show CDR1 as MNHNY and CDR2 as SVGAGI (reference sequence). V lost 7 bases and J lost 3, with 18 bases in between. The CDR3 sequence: CASTSLRGGYTGELFF. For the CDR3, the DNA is TGTGCCAGCACGTCCCTCCGAGGCGGGTACACCGGGGAGCTGTTTTTT.

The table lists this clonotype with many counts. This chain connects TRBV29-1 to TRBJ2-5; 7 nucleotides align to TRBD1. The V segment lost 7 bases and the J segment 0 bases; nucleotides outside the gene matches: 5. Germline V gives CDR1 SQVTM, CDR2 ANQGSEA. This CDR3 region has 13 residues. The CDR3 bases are TGCAGCGGATCGGGACAGTACCAAGAGACCCAGTACTTC. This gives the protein CSGSGQYQETQYF.

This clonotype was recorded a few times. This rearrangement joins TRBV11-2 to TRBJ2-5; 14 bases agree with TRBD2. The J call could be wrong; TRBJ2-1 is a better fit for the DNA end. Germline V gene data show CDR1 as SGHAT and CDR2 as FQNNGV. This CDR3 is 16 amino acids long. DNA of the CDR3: TGTGCCAGCAGCCGCGGGACTAGCGGGGGTCCTCAGGAGCAGTTCTTC. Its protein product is CASSRGTSGGPQEQFF.

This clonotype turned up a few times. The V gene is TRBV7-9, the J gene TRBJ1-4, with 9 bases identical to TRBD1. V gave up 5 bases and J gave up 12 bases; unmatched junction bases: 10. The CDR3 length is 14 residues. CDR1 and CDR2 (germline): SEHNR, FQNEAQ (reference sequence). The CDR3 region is CASSARDRERELFF. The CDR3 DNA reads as TGTGCCAGCAGCGCCCGGGACAGGGAGAGGGAACTGTTTTTT.

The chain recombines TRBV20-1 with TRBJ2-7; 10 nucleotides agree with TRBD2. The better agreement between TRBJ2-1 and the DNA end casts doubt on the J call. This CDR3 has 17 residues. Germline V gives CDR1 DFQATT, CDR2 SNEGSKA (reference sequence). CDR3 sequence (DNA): TGCAGTGCTAGAGACCCTAATACTAGCGGGGACTACAATGAGCAGTTCTTC. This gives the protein CSARDPNTSGDYNEQFF.

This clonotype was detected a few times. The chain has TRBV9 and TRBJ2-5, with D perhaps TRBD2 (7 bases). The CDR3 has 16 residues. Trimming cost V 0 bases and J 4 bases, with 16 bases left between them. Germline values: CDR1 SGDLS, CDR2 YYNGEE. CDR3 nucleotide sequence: TGTGCCAGCAGCGTAGAGGGAGGGGGGACCCTAGAGACCCAGTACTTC. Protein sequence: CASSVEGGGTLETQYF.

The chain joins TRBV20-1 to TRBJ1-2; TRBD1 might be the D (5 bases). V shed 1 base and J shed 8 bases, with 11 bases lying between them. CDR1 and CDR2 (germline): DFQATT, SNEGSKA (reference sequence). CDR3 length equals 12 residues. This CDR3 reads CSARGSEGGYTF. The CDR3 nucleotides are TGCAGTGCTAGAGGGTCGGAGGGGGGCTACACCTTC.

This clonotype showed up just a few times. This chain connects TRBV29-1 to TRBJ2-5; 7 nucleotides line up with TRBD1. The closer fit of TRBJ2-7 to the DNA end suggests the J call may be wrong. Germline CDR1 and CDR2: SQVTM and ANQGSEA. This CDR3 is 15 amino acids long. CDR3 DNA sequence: TGCAGCGTTGAATCCTTACAGGGGACCTCCTACGAGCAGTACTTC. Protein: CSVESLQGTSYEQYF.

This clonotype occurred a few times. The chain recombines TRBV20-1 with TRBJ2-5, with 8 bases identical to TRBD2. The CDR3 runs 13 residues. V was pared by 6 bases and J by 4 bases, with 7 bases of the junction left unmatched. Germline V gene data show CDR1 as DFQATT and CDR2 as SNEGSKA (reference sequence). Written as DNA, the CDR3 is TGCAGTGCCAACGGGGGGGCCCTAGAGACCCAGTACTTC. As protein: CSANGGALETQYF.

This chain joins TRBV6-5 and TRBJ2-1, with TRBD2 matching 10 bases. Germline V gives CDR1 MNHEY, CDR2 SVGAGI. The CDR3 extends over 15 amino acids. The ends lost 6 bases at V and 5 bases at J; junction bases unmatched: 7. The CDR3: CASSPSGSGDNEQFF. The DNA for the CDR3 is TGTGCCAGCAGCCCTAGCGGGAGCGGCGACAATGAGCAGTTCTTC.

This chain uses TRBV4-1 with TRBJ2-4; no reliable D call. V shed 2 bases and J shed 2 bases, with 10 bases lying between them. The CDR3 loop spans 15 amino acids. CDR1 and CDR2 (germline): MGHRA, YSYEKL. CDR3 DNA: TGCGCCAGCAGCCAAATTCCCTTGACCAAAAACATTCAGTACTTC. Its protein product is CASSQIPLTKNIQYF.

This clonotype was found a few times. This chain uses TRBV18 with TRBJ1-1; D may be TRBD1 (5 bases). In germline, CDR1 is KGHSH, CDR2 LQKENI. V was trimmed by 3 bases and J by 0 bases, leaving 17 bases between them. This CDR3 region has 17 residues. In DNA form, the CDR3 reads TGTGCCAGCTCACCGGATGATAAGCAGGGCATGAACACTGAAGCTTTCTTT. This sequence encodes CASSPDDKQGMNTEAFF.

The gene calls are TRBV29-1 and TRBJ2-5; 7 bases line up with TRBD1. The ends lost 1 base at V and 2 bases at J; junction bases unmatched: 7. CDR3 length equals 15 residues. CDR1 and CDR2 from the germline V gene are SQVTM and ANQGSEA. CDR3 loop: CSVEVMGQPQETQYF. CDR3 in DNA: TGCAGCGTTGAAGTGATGGGACAGCCACAAGAGACCCAGTACTTC.

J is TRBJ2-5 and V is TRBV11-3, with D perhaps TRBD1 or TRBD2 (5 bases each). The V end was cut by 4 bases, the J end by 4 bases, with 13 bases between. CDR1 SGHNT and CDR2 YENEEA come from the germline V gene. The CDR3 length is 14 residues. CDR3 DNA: TGTGCCAGCAGCTCGCGGGTTGGGGGAGAGACCCAGTACTTC. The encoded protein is CASSSRVGGETQYF.

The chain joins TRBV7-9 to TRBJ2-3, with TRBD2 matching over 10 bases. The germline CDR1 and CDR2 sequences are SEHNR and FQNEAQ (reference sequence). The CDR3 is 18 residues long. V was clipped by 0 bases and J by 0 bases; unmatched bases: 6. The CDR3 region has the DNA TGTGCCAGCAGCTTAGCGCCCCTAGCGGGGGTTAGCACAGATACGCAGTATTTT. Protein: CASSLAPLAGVSTDTQYF. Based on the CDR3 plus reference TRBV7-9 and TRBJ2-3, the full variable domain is DTGVSQNPRHKITKRGQNVTFRCDPISEHNRLYWYRQTLGQGPEFLTYFQNEAQLEKSRLLSDRFSAERPKGSFSTLEIQRTEQGDSAMYLCASSLAPLAGVSTDTQYFGPGTRLTVL.

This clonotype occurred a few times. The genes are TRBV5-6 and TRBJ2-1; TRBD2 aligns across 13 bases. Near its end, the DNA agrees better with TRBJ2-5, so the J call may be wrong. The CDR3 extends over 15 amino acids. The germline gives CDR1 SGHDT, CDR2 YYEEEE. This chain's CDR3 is CASSTGLAGIETQYF. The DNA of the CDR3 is TGTGCCAGCAGCACGGGACTAGCGGGAATCGAGACCCAGTACTTC.

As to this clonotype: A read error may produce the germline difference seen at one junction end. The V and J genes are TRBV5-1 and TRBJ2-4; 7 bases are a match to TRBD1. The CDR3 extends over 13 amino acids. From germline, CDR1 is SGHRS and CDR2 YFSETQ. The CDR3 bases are TGCGCCAGCAGCCAGGGGACAGAAAACATTCGGTACTTC. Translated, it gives CASSQGTENIRYF.

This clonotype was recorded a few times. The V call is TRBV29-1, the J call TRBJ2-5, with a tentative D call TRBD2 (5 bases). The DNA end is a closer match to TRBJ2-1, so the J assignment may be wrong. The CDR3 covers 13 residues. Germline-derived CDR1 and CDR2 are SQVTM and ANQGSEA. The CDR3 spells CSGGPGTYNEQFF. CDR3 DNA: TGCAGCGGCGGCCCGGGAACCTACAATGAGCAGTTCTTC.